These T cell receptor beta chains were read from a single sample in a study of blood T cell repertoires in COVID-19. Profiled with immunoSEQ multiplex PCR; TCRdb holds only in-frame clones, not every one. The sample has around 290,000 clones, 65% to 90% seen once. What was sequenced was peripheral blood. Receptors were obtained from a woman in her sixties or seventies with COVID-19, enrolled during active disease. The CDR3 runs from the conserved cysteine through the conserved F or W. Each record gives: D gene, clone size, J gene, V gene, CDR3 DNA, CDR3 protein. D genes are given only for firm matches. Size is stated for part of the rows, as once, few or many counts, or as a class when the clone is expanded.

TRBD1	.	TRBJ2-5	TRBV28	TGTGCCAGCAGATCCTCGGACAGGGCCCGAGAGACCCAGTACTTC	CASRSSDRARETQYF
.	.	TRBJ2-7	TRBV9	TGTGCCAGCAGCGCCGGGGGACAGAACTACGAGCAGTACTTC	CASSAGGQNYEQYF
.	.	TRBJ2-2	TRBV28	TGTGCCAGCAGTCCCTCGAGGGTCGGGGAGCTGTTTTTT	CASSPSRVGELFF
TRBD1	.	TRBJ1-6	TRBV5-1	TGCGCCAGCAGCCTGGGGACAGGGGAAAAATCACCCCTCCACTTT	CASSLGTGEKSPLHF
.	.	TRBJ1-4	TRBV13	TGTGCCAGCCGCCCCGTCGGGGGAGGGGAAAAACTGTTTTTT	CASRPVGGGEKLFF
.	.	TRBJ2-4	TRBV28	TGTGCCAGCAGCCCCTCGAACATTCAGTACTTC	CASSPSNIQYF
.	.	TRBJ2-3	TRBV5-1	TGCGCCAGCAGCTTGGGGGGGCTGAGAACAGATACGCAGTATTTT	CASSLGGLRTDTQYF
TRBD2	.	TRBJ2-2	TRBV7-9	TGTGCCAGCAGCTTAGCTCAGCGGGGGGGCCTCACCGGGGAGCTGTTTTTT	CASSLAQRGGLTGELFF
TRBD1	few	TRBJ1-3	TRBV5-1	TGCGCCAGCAGCCAAGAGACAGGGTCTGGAAACACCATATATTTT	CASSQETGSGNTIYF
.	.	TRBJ1-5	TRBV4-2	TGTGCCAGCAGCCAGGCACTTAACGGGATACTCAATCAGCCCCAGCATTTT	CASSQALNGILNQPQHF
TRBD1	.	TRBJ2-7	TRBV6-5	TGTGCCAGCTTGGGACAGAATTTAATAGAGCAGTACTTC	CASLGQNLIEQYF
.	once	TRBJ1-2	TRBV5-6	TGTGCCAGCAGCTTGAACAGAAAGGATGGCTACACCTTC	CASSLNRKDGYTF
.	.	TRBJ1-1	TRBV11-2	TGTGCCAGCAGCCTCCAGGCGAACACTGAAGCTTTCTTT	CASSLQANTEAFF
TRBD2	.	TRBJ2-3	TRBV6-5	TGTGCCAGCAGCCCCGGGAGGACAGATACGCAGTATTTT	CASSPGRTDTQYF
TRBD1	few	TRBJ1-1	TRBV6-6	TGTGCCAGCAGATTATCCGGGACAGGGAACACTGAAGCTTTCTTT	CASRLSGTGNTEAFF
.	.	TRBJ1-4	TRBV3-1/TRBV3-2	TGTGCCAGCAGCCAAGTGGGGGCTACAGCTAATGAAAAACTGTTTTTT	CASSQVGATANEKLFF
.	once	TRBJ1-2	TRBV28	TGTGCCAGCAGTTCCACCCCAATGAGCGGCTACACCTTC	CASSSTPMSGYTF
.	.	TRBJ1-3	TRBV18	TGTGCCAGCTCACCATCGAGACAGGTCCTCTCTGGAAACACCATATATTTT	CASSPSRQVLSGNTIYF
.	.	TRBJ2-1	TRBV24-1	TGTGCCACCAGTGACCAGGGTAGGAATGAGCAGTTCTTC	CATSDQGRNEQFF
.	.	TRBJ2-5	TRBV5-6	TGTGCCAGCAGTTTTGCTCAACGAAGCGAGGAGACCCAGTACTTC	CASSFAQRSEETQYF
TRBD1	few	TRBJ1-5	TRBV30	TGTGCCTGTCAACCGGGACAGGGATCTCAGCCCCAGCATTTT	CACQPGQGSQPQHF
TRBD2	.	TRBJ2-5	TRBV3-1/TRBV3-2	TGTGCCAGCAGCCAAGTTACCGGGACTAGCGGATACTCGCAAGAGACCCAGTACTTC	CASSQVTGTSGYSQETQYF
.	.	TRBJ2-7	TRBV15	TGTGCCACACGCGGTTCATCCTACGAGCAGTACTTC	CATRGSSYEQYF
.	.	TRBJ1-3	TRBV4-1	TGCGCCAGCAGCCAACAGGCCCTACAGGGCCAGCAGGCTGGAAACACCATATATTTT	CASSQQALQGQQAGNTIYF
.	.	TRBJ1-1	TRBV9	TGTGCCAGCAGCGTAGTTGGGGAGGGCACTGAAGCTTTCTTT	CASSVVGEGTEAFF
TRBD2	.	TRBJ2-1	TRBV7-2	TGTGCCAGCAGCTTAGCAGGGAGCGGGGGGGCCCATACAAGCTCCTACAATGAGCAGTTCTTC	CASSLAGSGGAHTSSYNEQFF
.	.	TRBJ1-1	TRBV9	TGTGCCAGCAGCGTAGGAGGCGGGGCTGAAGCTTTCTTT	CASSVGGGAEAFF
TRBD1	.	TRBJ1-1	TRBV6-2/TRBV6-3	TGTGCCAGCAGTTACTCGGGGGCAGGGACAGGGGTGAGCACTGAAGCTTTCTTT	CASSYSGAGTGVSTEAFF
.	.	TRBJ2-7	TRBV11-2	TGTGCCAGCAGCTTAGCCGGCTACGAGCAGTACTTC	CASSLAGYEQYF
.	.	TRBJ1-1	TRBV11-2	TGTGCCAGCAGGAGGGTCCCGGGTGGGAACACTGAAGCTTTCTTT	CASRRVPGGNTEAFF
.	once	TRBJ2-5	TRBV5-6	TGTGCCAGCAGCTTGATAGGACTACAAGAGACCCAGTACTTC	CASSLIGLQETQYF
.	.	TRBJ2-1	TRBV21-1	TGTGCCAGCAAAAAAGTTGGGGGCTATCAGGACAATGAGCAGTTCTTC	CASKKVGGYQDNEQFF
.	.	TRBJ2-7	TRBV5-1	TGCGCCAGCAGCTATGCAGGGGTTGACGAGCAGTACTTC	CASSYAGVDEQYF
.	.	TRBJ1-2	TRBV2	TGTGCCAGCAGTGAAATAGGGGACAATGGCTACACCTTC	CASSEIGDNGYTF
.	once	TRBJ2-2	TRBV2	TGTGCCAGCAATCAACAGGGGGAGCTGTTTTTT	CASNQQGELFF
.	.	TRBJ1-1	TRBV7-8	TGTGCCAGCAGCTTGACAGATACGAACACTGAAGCTTTCTTT	CASSLTDTNTEAFF
.	.	TRBJ2-5	TRBV30	TGTGCCTGGAATTGGGGGGGCACAGAGACCCAGTACTTC	CAWNWGGTETQYF